A selection of T cell receptor beta chains follows, all from one sample in a study of human T cells and chemical hapten exposure. TCRdb re-called the RACE reads through MiXCR, storing one row per CDR3 protein. This table has fewer than 200,000 distinct CDR3 sequences, about 22% appearing once. The sequences come from whole blood, collected in connection with sensitization to the hapten diphenylcyclopropenone (DPC). The receptors originated from a woman aged 45-65 years with alopecia areata. Some clones in this sample may be carry-over from other donors' samples. Both conserved end residues are part of each CDR3. The D gene is left open where the match is weak. Only part of the rows carry a size: once, few, many, or a class if the clone is expanded.

TRBJ2-1 | TRBV20-1 | NA | TRBD2 | CSARDSVGLAGARREFF | TGCAGTGCTAGAGATTCAGTAGGACTAGCGGGGGCTAGACGAGAGTTCTTC
TRBJ2-5 | TRBV5-1 | NA | TRBD1 | CASSLETGQETQYF | TGCGCCAGCAGCTTGGAGACAGGGCAAGAGACCCAGTACTTC
TRBJ2-6 | TRBV5-4 | NA | TRBD1 | CASSLFDRGHASGANVLTF | TGTGCCAGCAGCTTGTTCGACAGGGGGCACGCCTCTGGGGCCAACGTCCTGACTTTC
TRBJ1-2 | TRBV10-1 | NA | TRBD1 | CASRRDRGAYGYTF | TGCGCCAGCAGAAGGGACAGGGGAGCCTATGGCTACACCTTC
TRBJ1-1 | TRBV30 | many | TRBD1 | CACQQGVGTEAFF | TGTGCCTGCCAACAGGGGGTGGGCACTGAAGCTTTCTTT
TRBJ2-1 | TRBV12-2 | NA | NA | CASRSSGGAASGSSDNEQFF | TGTGCAAGTCGCTCCTCTGGGGGGGCGGCTAGCGGGAGTAGTGACAATGAGCAGTTCTTC
TRBJ1-1 | TRBV15 | many | TRBD1 | CATSRDYGTGVNTEAFF | TGTGCCACCAGCAGAGATTACGGGACAGGGGTGAACACTGAAGCTTTCTTT
TRBJ2-1 | TRBV20-1 | NA | NA | CSASPTYNEQFF | TGCAGTGCTTCCCCCACGTACAATGAGCAGTTCTTC
TRBJ1-1 | TRBV29-1 | NA | TRBD1 | CSGQGASDTEAFF | TGCAGCGGGCAGGGGGCGAGTGACACTGAAGCTTTCTTT
TRBJ2-3 | TRBV2 | few | NA | CASSEGLRSSTDTQYF | TGTGCCAGCAGTGAAGGACTCCGTTCTAGCACAGATACGCAGTATTTT
TRBJ2-1 | TRBV28 | once | NA | CASSLSKRGWQFF | TGTGCCAGCAGTTTATCAAAACGCGGGTGGCAGTTCTTC
TRBJ2-5 | TRBV20-1 | NA | TRBD2 | CSAPGLAGKETQYF | TGCAGTGCTCCCGGACTAGCGGGAAAAGAGACCCAGTACTTC
TRBJ2-2 | TRBV6-5 | NA | NA | CASSRPLGELFF | TGTGCCAGCAGCCGACCACTCGGGGAGCTGTTTTTT
TRBJ1-5 | TRBV28 | NA | NA | CASRAPNQPQHF | TGTGCCAGCAGGGCTCCCAATCAGCCCCAGCATTTT
TRBJ1-2 | TRBV5-1 | NA | NA | CASSYGASDGYTF | TGCGCCAGCAGCTACGGCGCCTCTGATGGCTACACCTTC
TRBJ2-1 | TRBV12-3/TRBV12-4 | NA | TRBD1 | CATSGGQKNEQFF | TGTGCCACTTCAGGGGGACAGAAAAATGAGCAGTTCTTC
TRBJ2-1 | TRBV10-3 | few | TRBD1 | CAISPTGGAYNEQFF | TGTGCCATCAGTCCGACAGGGGGGGCCTACAATGAGCAGTTCTTC
TRBJ2-7 | TRBV18 | NA | TRBD1 | CASSPQGVDEQYF | TGTGCCAGCTCACCTCAGGGGGTGGACGAGCAGTACTTC
TRBJ1-1 | TRBV11-3 | few | TRBD1 | CASGRDRDTEAFF | TGTGCCAGCGGAAGGGACAGGGACACTGAAGCTTTCTTT
TRBJ2-1 | TRBV10-3 | NA | NA | CAIPSGFRNTSSYNEQFF | TGTGCCATTCCTTCCGGGTTCCGAAATACTAGCTCCTACAATGAGCAGTTCTTC
TRBJ1-1 | TRBV29-1 | once | TRBD1 | CSVIRGSVNTEAFF | TGCAGCGTCATCAGGGGGTCGGTGAACACTGAAGCTTTCTTT
TRBJ2-7 | TRBV12-3/TRBV12-4 | NA | TRBD2 | CASSPPQTSGAREQYF | TGTGCCAGCAGCCCCCCCCAAACTAGCGGAGCACGTGAGCAGTACTTC
TRBJ1-3 | TRBV4-1 | NA | NA | CASSHDGSSGNTIYF | TGCGCCAGCAGCCACGACGGTTCCTCTGGAAACACCATATATTTT
TRBJ2-5 | TRBV29-1 | many | NA | CSVEGGWKETQYF | TGCAGCGTTGAAGGGGGTTGGAAAGAGACCCAGTACTTC
TRBJ1-5 | TRBV7-2 | few | NA | CASSLETGRPQHF | TGTGCCAGCAGCTTAGAAACGGGGAGGCCCCAGCATTTT
TRBJ2-7 | TRBV11-3 | NA | NA | CASSLVPRDEQYF | TGTGCCAGCAGCTTAGTTCCTAGAGACGAGCAGTACTTC
TRBJ2-5 | TRBV5-1 | NA | TRBD2 | CASSLAGGKETQYF | TGCGCCAGCAGCTTAGCGGGAGGGAAGGAGACCCAGTACTTC
TRBJ1-2 | TRBV12-3/TRBV12-4 | NA | NA | CASSHTRGSGYTF | TGTGCCAGCAGCCATACCAGGGGAAGCGGCTACACCTTC
TRBJ2-7 | TRBV29-1 | NA | NA | CSVKGQPEQYF | TGCAGCGTCAAAGGACAGCCAGAGCAGTACTTC
TRBJ1-1 | TRBV12-3/TRBV12-4 | NA | NA | CASSMNTEAFF | TGTGCCAGCAGTATGAACACTGAAGCTTTCTTT
TRBJ2-1 | TRBV7-9 | NA | NA | CASSLVPNEQFF | TGTGCCAGCAGCTTAGTACCCAATGAGCAGTTCTTC
TRBJ2-7 | TRBV5-1 | once | TRBD2 | CASSLEVGGRALHEQYF | TGCGCCAGCAGCTTGGAAGTCGGCGGGAGGGCCCTCCACGAGCAGTACTTC
TRBJ2-5 | TRBV6-5 | few | NA | CASSYGQEETQYF | TGTGCCAGCAGTTACGGACAAGAAGAGACCCAGTACTTC
TRBJ2-7 | TRBV20-1 | few | TRBD2 | CSATRTSGRSFDEQYF | TGCAGTGCTACCCGGACTAGCGGGAGGAGTTTTGACGAGCAGTACTTC
TRBJ1-1 | TRBV29-1 | NA | NA | CSVETGPGNTEAFF | TGCAGCGTGGAGACAGGACCCGGGAACACTGAAGCTTTCTTT
TRBJ2-7 | TRBV5-6 | many | TRBD1 | CASSLQGNEQYF | TGTGCCAGCAGCTTACAGGGGAACGAGCAGTACTTC
TRBJ2-1 | TRBV6-4 | few | NA | CASSPVDGPQSEQFF | TGTGCCAGCAGCCCCGTAGACGGTCCTCAGAGTGAGCAGTTCTTC
TRBJ2-2 | TRBV12-3/TRBV12-4 | few | NA | CASSFGGARAGELFF | TGTGCCAGCAGTTTTGGAGGTGCCCGGGCCGGGGAGCTGTTTTTT
TRBJ2-7 | TRBV6-5 | NA | TRBD1 | CASSYSSPTGSSYEQYF | TGTGCCAGCAGTTACTCCTCTCCGACAGGGAGTTCCTACGAGCAGTACTTC
TRBJ2-4 | TRBV9 | NA | NA | CASSVGGGRNIQYF | TGTGCCAGCAGCGTTGGGGGCGGCAGAAACATTCAGTACTTC